This T cell receptor (beta chain) was found in a study of T-cell reconstitution after alpha-beta-depleted transplantation in children (TCRdb year 2016). Context from the whole study: Using TCR repertoire profiling, the study followed T-cell immune reconstitution in a quantitative way in children after TCRalphabeta/CD19-depleted allogeneic hematopoietic cell transplantation.

Library preparation employed PCR. The sample was run on an Illumina HiSeq 2500. TCR libraries were prepared with molecular barcoding, using unique molecular identifiers to normalize TCRbeta repertoire quantification. Starting from the raw public reads, TCRdb applied fastp trimming at Q25, assembled clones with MiXCR and retained in-frame beta chains. Every CDR3 protein is listed once, alongside the most common genes and DNA of its rows. For this sample there are around 400,000 distinct CDR3 sequences; 9.5% to 13% appear just once. The ten largest clonotypes hold nearly 5.5% of the sample. CDR1 and CDR2 are read off the germline V gene (reference sequence) as MNHEY and SMNVEV. V is pared back by 5 bases and J by 5 bases, with 10 bases lying between the germline termini. Measured from the cysteine to the phenylalanine, the CDR3 is 13 residues long. This entry keeps only the CDR3 DNA: 39 bases, framed from base 1.

In its sample, this clonotype was seen a few times. This receptor's antigen is unknown. Base qualities are not recorded, but no much larger clone differs from it by a single base. The rearrangement joined TRBV27 to TRBJ1-5; there is no confident call for the D gene. The sample was PBMCs from the stem cell graft donor, taken from the stem cell graft. This clonotype was obtained from a human donor who donated a stem cell graft to a child with acute myeloid leukemia. The CDR3 in this case is CASSIGGDQPQHF. The base sequence is TGTGCCAGCAGTATAGGTGGGGATCAGCCCCAGCATTTT.